Below are 8 T cell receptor beta chains sequenced from a single sample in a study of CD8+ T cells in alopecia areata. Treatment denoted: oral pan-JAK inhibitor, 5-10 mg twice daily. cDNA serving as the sequencing template came from extracted, reverse transcribed RNA. Clones were sequenced by immunoSEQ multiplex PCR, and TCRdb holds only the in-frame ones, with some missing. The sample has about 160,000 clones, under 70% seen once; the top ten hold roughly 0.91%. The sequenced sample was CD4+ T cells sorted from blood, obtained at week 4, from a patient treated with tofacitinib. The origin of the receptors is a human donor with alopecia areata.

The chain employs TRBV27 and TRBJ2-7, with a weak D call TRBD1 (6 bases). The CDR3 is 15 residues long. CDR1 is MNHEY and CDR2 is SMNVEV in the germline V gene (reference sequence). V was cut by 6 bases and J by 3 bases, with 18 bases left in between. The CDR3 bases are TGTGCCAGCAGCCCGCTGGACAGCCTTAACTACGAGCAGTACTTC. Translation gives CASSPLDSLNYEQYF.

V gene TRBV11-2 combines with J gene TRBJ2-7; TRBD2 might be the D (5 bases). The CDR3 contains 12 residues. Germline CDR1 is SGHAT and CDR2 is FQNNGV. Trimming stripped 8 bases from V and 9 bases from J, with 17 bases between. The CDR3 sequence: CASLNQYGGQYF. CDR3 DNA sequence: TGTGCCAGCCTCAACCAATATGGAGGGCAGTACTTC.

This clone has more than one count but fewer than ten. The chain has TRBV6-6 and TRBJ2-7; D is ambiguous. From germline, CDR1 is MNHNY and CDR2 SVGAGI (reference sequence). The CDR3 has 13 amino acids. V dropped 5 bases and J dropped 0 bases, with 8 bases sitting between them. The CDR3 reads CASSTYSSYEQYF. The CDR3 bases are TGTGCCAGCAGTACGTACAGCTCCTACGAGCAGTACTTC.

The chain links TRBV5-1 to TRBJ1-5; no clear D. Trimming stripped 2 bases from V and 5 bases from J, with 11 bases between. There are 14 residues in the CDR3. Germline V lookup: CDR1 SGHRS, CDR2 YFSETQ. The CDR3 region has the DNA TGCGCCAGCAGCTTTATCCCCGGTGATCAGCCCCAGCATTTT. As protein: CASSFIPGDQPQHF.

This chain links TRBV30 with TRBJ1-2, with D perhaps TRBD1 (6 bases). V lost 2 bases to trimming and J lost 8 bases, with 15 bases between them. The CDR3 contains 13 residues. Germline assignment: CDR1 GTSNPN and CDR2 SVGIG (reference sequence). CDR3 nucleotides: TGTGCCTGGAGTTTCAGGGGAGGTGGAGGCTACACCTTC. As protein: CAWSFRGGGGYTF. Full variable domain (remainder filled in from reference TRBV30 and TRBJ1-2): SQTIHQWPATLVQPVGSPLSLECTVEGTSNPNLYWYRQAAGRGLQLLFYSVGIGQISSEVPQNLSASRPQDRQFILSSKKLLLSDSGFYLCAWSFRGGGGYTFGSGTRLTVV.

This clone has only a few counts. The gene calls are TRBV7-9 and TRBJ2-7; TRBD2 might be the D (6 bases). With 2 bases removed from V and 3 bases from J, the gap between germline ends came to 14 bases. This CDR3 has 15 residues. Germline CDR1 is SEHNR and CDR2 is FQNEAQ (reference sequence). CDR3 region: CASSLFEGAGYEQYF. In DNA form, the CDR3 reads TGTGCCAGCAGCTTATTTGAGGGAGCGGGCTACGAGCAGTACTTC.

The chain combines TRBV29-1 with TRBJ2-3; perhaps TRBD1 as D (5 bases). There are 11 residues in the CDR3. V lost 4 bases and J 6 bases, leaving 8 bases between the germline ends. The germline CDR1 and CDR2 sequences are SQVTM and ANQGSEA. DNA of the CDR3: TGCAGCGTTGTTAGGGGTGATACGCAGTATTTT. It yields the protein CSVVRGDTQYF.

The gene calls are TRBV29-1 and TRBJ2-3; unclear D gene. Germline V gene sequence: CDR1 SQVTM, CDR2 ANQGSEA. This CDR3 region has 13 residues. V dropped 1 base and J dropped 6 bases, with 11 bases sitting between them. The CDR3 bases are TGCAGCGTTGAAGGATGGCAAAGGGATACGCAGTATTTT. Its translation is CSVEGWQRDTQYF.